This T cell receptor beta chain emerged from a study of shared clonotypes between healthy human individuals (TCRdb year 2020). Broadly, across the study: Two women and three men aged 18 to 49 years were included in the cohort. Per donor, three plates each were used for CD4 naive and CD4 memory, two for CD8 naive, and one for CD8 memory. Blood TCR repertoires of about 5 healthy adults were deeply sequenced to estimate repertoire size and the extent of clonotype sharing between individuals. To increase sequencing depth and limit assay-specific biases, TCR repertoire library preparation and sequencing were carried out by different laboratories using diverse techniques. Each donor's leukapheresis produced roughly between roughly 0.94 and 9.5 billion PBMCs. The study at large found these results: When several donors were compared, the shared fraction of clonotypes was around 4.6% for naive CD4, 3.5% to 4% for naive CD8, 2.3% for memory CD4, and under 0.5% for memory CD8. Estimated clonotype richness was generally larger for naive than for memory subsets. Sampling was restricted to blood, and TCR repertoires in tissues likely differ from the TCR repertoires found in blood. Compared with non-shared clonotypes, clonotypes shared by all four sorted-subset donors had higher generation probabilities. Even with the large sequencing depth, rarefaction of the sorted-subset datasets indicated that sequencing was incomplete. Because the study included a small number of donors, the genetic and exposure-history diversity represented was limited. Pairwise subsampling indicated that sequencing depth was expected to affect the degree of clonotype sharing among donors.

Healthy HIV-negative adults with no recently reported acute infections or vaccinations were included as donors. All donors were Caucasian adults living in Nashville, Tennessee, USA. CD4+ T cells were enriched by magnetic negative selection; naive cells were then positively selected on CD45RA, and the negative fraction formed the memory subset. Blood was collected by leukapheresis, and PBMCs were isolated by Ficoll-Histopaque density gradient centrifugation and then cryopreserved in liquid nitrogen vapor phase. Purity and quantity of every magnetically sorted T cell population were checked by analytical flow cytometry. From each sorted fraction, genomic DNA was isolated and quantified by UV absorbance on a Nanodrop 2000c. The CDR3 runs 14 residues from the cysteine to the phenylalanine. Kept here is only the CDR3 DNA, which spans 42 bases and is read in frame from base 1. As encoded in the germline V gene, CDR1 is SGHTA while CDR2 is FQGNSA. Here V drops 2 bases and J drops 4 bases, and the junction holds 4 bases not matched to any gene.

Using the deep immunoSEQ assay, multiplex PCR amplified TCR CDR3 regions from genomic DNA. Extracted genomic DNA from each cell subset was distributed evenly across all wells of several immunoSEQ 96-well plates, and each plate was treated as a replicate. For sorted subsets, 150 to 200 ng genomic DNA, equal to 25,000 to 35,000 T cell genomes, was loaded into each replicate PCR. Purified libraries were quantified with a Qubit 3.0 fluorometer, sized on a Bioanalyzer 2100, and re-quantified with the KAPA Library Quantification kit. Every immunoSEQ 96-well plate was sequenced on a dedicated single-read 150-cycle Illumina NextSeq 550 flow cell. Per the authors' processing: Because the immunoSEQ output held only junctional sequences and lacked quality scores, the filtering could not match the filtering applied to full-length reads. To assign V/J genes and CDR3, sequences were annotated using PyIR, a Python wrapper for IgBLAST v1.9, with IMGT germline references. Reads were filtered out if the reads had weak V/J assignments (E-value above 1e-6), no CDR3, stop codons, out-of-frame junctions, or ambiguous translated residues. A V3J clonotype was defined by an identical inferred V gene, J gene, and CDR3 amino acid sequence. To compute the percentage overlap between repertoires, the number of shared unique clonotypes was divided by the size of the smaller repertoire. Repertoire richness was assessed with RTK rarefaction, the Chao1 estimator, and Recon v2.1 estimates of unobserved clonotypes. Generation probabilities for all TCRbeta clonotypes obtained by the gDNA method from a handful of donors were computed using OLGA. TCRdb re-hosts the immuneACCESS table, in-frame sequences only. Its copies lack some clones; in the studies checked, an unresolved V gene accounts for under half of them, and the cause for the rest is not known. V and J calls and clone size are given by that table; D and trimming were obtained from the DNA. The sample yields approximately 2.3 million clones; approximately 93% were counted once. The top ten hold under 0.45% of the sample.

Remarks on this clone: Its antigen is currently not known. No much larger clonotype is one base removed from it; base qualities were not supplied. This specimen includes other DNA sequences encoding the same CDR3.

Specimen: naive CD4+ T cells from PBMCs. Per the publication, the cell subset or site label means: CD45RA+ positively selected. This chain joins TRBV7-2 to TRBJ1-1; 7 middle bases align to TRBD1. The origin of this receptor is a young man in good health. Some clones in this sample may be carry-over from other donors' samples. This receptor has the CDR3 CASSLRAGGTEAFF. The DNA is as follows: TGTGCCAGCAGCTTACGGGCAGGGGGCACTGAAGCTTTCTTT. When the CDR3 is completed using the reference TRBV7-2 and TRBJ1-1 genes on either side, the full variable domain is GAGVSQSPSNKVTEKGKDVELRCDPISGHTALYWYRQSLGQGLEFLIYFQGNSAPDKSGLPSDRFSAERTGGSVSTLTIQRTQQEDSAVYLCASSLRAGGTEAFFGQGTRLTVV.